Presented here are 2 T cell receptor beta chains from one specimen sequenced in a study of regulatory T cells in long-lasting Graves disease. For TCR beta, libraries came from iRepertoire HTBI primers and Arm-PCR of CDR3 regions. A single record per CDR3 protein comes from TCRdb applying MiXCR to the multiplex PCR reads. The sample contains hundreds of thousands of distinct CDR3 sequences, around 19% of which appear only once. Time point indicated: persistent/refractory GD, antithyroid drugs over 5 years with positive TRAb. RNA extracted from PBMCs served as the sequencing template. The sequencing here drew on peripheral blood mononuclear cells (PBMCs), taken when the disease was refractory, from a patient treated with antithyroid drugs. The receptors shown here come from a female donor with Graves disease.

The chain joins TRBV7-2 to TRBJ2-7, with D perhaps assigned TRBD1 or TRBD2 (5 bases each). Germline values: CDR1 SGHTA, CDR2 FQGNSA. V was cut by 5 bases and J by 4 bases, with 18 bases left in between. The CDR3 loop spans 15 amino acids. DNA of the CDR3: TGTGCCAGCAGCCCAACCGGGACGGAAATGTACGAGCAGTACTTC. It codes for CASSPTGTEMYEQYF.

This clonotype was detected many times. The chain couples TRBV28 to TRBJ1-1, with a possible D match to TRBD1 (5 bases). The CDR3 runs to 12 residues. CDR1 and CDR2 (germline): MDHEN, SYDVKM. Trimming pared 6 bases from V and 8 bases from J, leaving 13 bases between. This CDR3 reads CASRAGDLEAFF. The CDR3 DNA is TGTGCCAGCAGGGCGGGGGACTTAGAAGCTTTCTTT.